These T cell receptor beta chains were read from a single sample in a study of shared clonotypes between healthy human individuals. Sequencing was performed with immunoSEQ multiplex PCR; in TCRdb, only in-frame clones are kept and a portion is missing. The sample contains around 2.3 million clones, 90% to 96% of which appear only once. Sequencing was performed on naive CD4+ T cells sorted from blood. Receptors originate from a young man in good health. CDR3s include the opening cysteine and the closing phenylalanine or tryptophan. The order of the fields is clone size, V gene, CDR3 length, J gene, D gene, CDR3 DNA, CDR3 protein. A D gene is named only where the DNA matches it firmly. Not all rows give a size; the values are once, few, many and, for expanded clones, a class.

>NA|TRBV9|16|TRBJ2-2|NA
TGTGCCAGCAGCGCGCTGGGGGATGCGAACACCGGGGAGCTGTTTTTT
CASSALGDANTGELFF
>NA|TRBV19|14|TRBJ1-2|TRBD1
TGTGCCAGTAGTCCAACACAGGGGGTCGCTGGCTACACCTTC
CASSPTQGVAGYTF
>NA|TRBV7-2|14|TRBJ1-2|TRBD1
TGTGCCAGCAGTTCCGGGACAGGGCCTTGGGGCTACACCTTC
CASSSGTGPWGYTF
>NA|TRBV29-1|13|TRBJ1-3|NA
TGCAGCGTTACTTCTCTCTCTGGAAACACCATATATTTT
CSVTSLSGNTIYF
>NA|TRBV27|14|TRBJ2-3|NA
TGTGCCAGCATGAGAATTGCCCCCACAGATACGCAGTATTTT
CASMRIAPTDTQYF
>once|TRBV10-3|15|TRBJ2-2|TRBD2
TGTGCCATCAGTGAAATAGCGGGGATTGGCGGGGAGCTGTTTTTT
CAISEIAGIGGELFF
>NA|TRBV5-1|14|TRBJ2-7|NA
TGCGCCAGCAGCTTGGGCCGGGGTGACGACGAGCAGTACTTC
CASSLGRGDDEQYF
>NA|TRBV6-6|15|TRBJ1-1|TRBD1
TGTGCCAGCACTTTGTCGGACAGGGTGAACACTGAAGCTTTCTTT
CASTLSDRVNTEAFF
>NA|TRBV5-6|12|TRBJ2-1|NA
TGTGCCAGCAGCTTGTGGCGGGATGAGCAGTTCTTC
CASSLWRDEQFF
>NA|TRBV19|15|TRBJ1-5|NA
TGTGCCAGTAGTAACTCTTGGGGGAACCATCAGCCCCAGCATTTT
CASSNSWGNHQPQHF
>NA|TRBV7-9|15|TRBJ1-2|NA
TGTGCCAGCAGCTTAGCAACCGGGGGCGACTATGGCTACACCTTC
CASSLATGGDYGYTF